The 26 T cell receptor beta chains below come from one sample, sequenced in a study of blood T cell repertoires in COVID-19. Produced via immunoSEQ multiplex PCR; TCRdb's table is partial and in-frame only. The table has 150,000 to 200,000 clones, approximately 85% seen once; the top ten hold 6.2%. Source material: PBMCs or T cells enriched from blood (not recorded which). These receptors came from a man in his forties who had recovered from COVID-19.

This clone was seen a few times. This chain joins TRBV28 and TRBJ2-1, with D maybe TRBD1 (6 bases). Deletions cut 6 bases from V and 0 bases from J, with 21 bases between. This CDR3 comprises 18 residues. Germline CDR1 MDHEN, CDR2 SYDVKM. Here the CDR3 DNA reads TGTGCCAGCAGCTATGGCTGGGGGCAAATTGACTCCTACAATGAGCAGTTCTTC. Its translation: CASSYGWGQIDSYNEQFF.

This clone was counted a few times. V is TRBV2 and J is TRBJ2-2, with no clear D. The length of the CDR3 is 11 residues. Looked up from germline, CDR1 is SNHLY and CDR2 is FYNNEI. V lost 10 bases, J lost 9 bases, and 12 bases lay in between. The CDR3 loop reads CATARGRELFF. Here the CDR3 DNA reads TGTGCCACCGCAAGAGGAAGGGAGCTGTTTTTT.

The chain couples TRBV6-4 to TRBJ1-1, with 8 bases identical to TRBD1. CDR3 length equals 13 residues. J was trimmed by 6 bases and V by 4 bases; bases with no gene match: 4. Germline V gives CDR1 MRHNA, CDR2 SNTAGT. CDR3 region: CASSVDRGAEAFF. CDR3 in DNA: TGTGCCAGCAGTGTTGACAGGGGCGCTGAAGCTTTCTTT.

The V call is TRBV29-1, the J call TRBJ2-7; 8 positions agree with TRBD1. The V segment lost 6 bases and the J segment 2 bases; nucleotides outside the gene matches: 3. Germline-derived CDR1 and CDR2 are SQVTM and ANQGSEA. The CDR3 is 12 amino acids. The DNA of the CDR3 is TGCAGCGTGGGGACAGGTCCCTACGAGCAGTACTTC. It encodes CSVGTGPYEQYF.

This clone is a singleton in its sample. V usage is TRBV5-1 and J usage is TRBJ1-1, with D uncertain. The V end lost 5 bases, the J end lost 7 bases, and 15 bases lay between the germline ends. This CDR3 is built from 13 residues. Per the germline V gene, CDR1 is SGHRS and CDR2 is YFSETQ. The CDR3 reads CASSFLGRNEAFF. The CDR3 DNA follows: TGCGCCAGCAGTTTTCTGGGGAGGAATGAAGCTTTCTTT.

The chain links TRBV6-6 to TRBJ2-2, with 13 bases matching TRBD2. V gave up 5 bases and J gave up 4 bases; unmatched junction bases: 10. This CDR3 comprises 18 residues. Per germline, CDR1 MNHNY and CDR2 SVGAGI (reference sequence). The CDR3 protein is CASSLDHTSGRGTGELFF. The CDR3 coding sequence is TGTGCCAGCAGTCTCGACCACACTAGCGGGAGGGGCACCGGGGAGCTGTTTTTT.

This chain joins TRBV7-3 and TRBJ2-3; 8 bases are a match to TRBD1. Germline CDR1 and CDR2: SGHTA and FQGTGA. The ends lost 3 bases at V and 5 bases at J; junction bases unmatched: 10. The length of the CDR3 is 16 residues. Here the CDR3 DNA reads TGTGCCAGCAGCTTTCGACCCCAGGGGGCGAGAGATACGCAGTATTTT. Its protein is CASSFRPQGARDTQYF.

This clone was seen more than once but under ten times. The chain has TRBV29-1 and TRBJ1-2; D unclear. The CDR3 has 12 amino acids. Trimming took 4 bases from V and 0 from J, leaving 6 bases between them. Germline CDR1 and CDR2: SQVTM and ANQGSEA. CDR3 region: CSVGQANYGYTF. Here the CDR3 DNA reads TGCAGCGTTGGACAAGCTAACTATGGCTACACCTTC.

This sequence joins TRBV28 and TRBJ1-1; 9 bases match TRBD1. J gave up 10 bases and V 5 bases, and 8 bases lay outside the gene matches. Per the germline V gene, CDR1 is MDHEN and CDR2 is SYDVKM. The CDR3 length is 13 residues. The CDR3 reads CASSHRGLWPAFF. CDR3 nucleotide sequence: TGTGCCAGCAGTCACAGGGGGCTCTGGCCAGCTTTCTTT.

The CDR3 loop is CASSGPGEGTQYF. As DNA, the CDR3 is TGTGCCAGCAGCGGGCCAGGGGAGGGGACCCAGTACTTC. The chain carries TRBV9 and TRBJ2-5, with a weak D call TRBD2 (7 bases). CDR1 is SGDLS and CDR2 is YYNGEE in the germline V gene. The CDR3 totals 13 residues. V dropped 3 bases and J dropped 7 bases, with 13 bases sitting between them. The entire variable domain, with the rest obtained from reference TRBV9 and TRBJ2-5, is as follows: DSGVTQTPKHLITATGQRVTLRCSPRSGDLSVYWYQQSLDQGLQFLIQYYNGEERAKGNILERFSAQQFPDLHSELNLSSLELGDSALYFCASSGPGEGTQYFGPGTRLLVL.

Only a few counts were recorded for this clone. The chain is built from TRBV24-1 and TRBJ2-3, with D perhaps matching TRBD2 (6 bases). This CDR3 contains 14 residues. CDR1 is KGHDR and CDR2 is SFDVKD in the germline V gene. The germline V and J ends were trimmed by 5 bases and 3 bases, with 11 bases remaining between them. The CDR3 DNA follows: TGTGCCACCAGTGTTGGGGGGAGTACAGATACGCAGTATTTT. Protein product: CATSVGGSTDTQYF.

The chain recombines TRBV2 with TRBJ2-7, with a tentative D call TRBD2 (6 bases). CDR3 size: 12 residues. CDR1 is SNHLY and CDR2 is FYNNEI in the germline V gene. CDR3 nucleotides: TGTGCTTGGGGACTCCTAACCTACGAGCAGTACTTC. It encodes CAWGLLTYEQYF.

This clone was found once. The chain couples TRBV7-9 to TRBJ1-3, with TRBD1 matching 10 bases. The CDR3 length is 17 residues. J lost 2 bases, V lost 5 bases, and 9 bases had no gene match. Germline CDR1 reads SEHNR; CDR2 reads FQNEAQ (reference sequence). The CDR3 here is CASSAPWDRGTGNTIYF. In DNA, the CDR3 is TGTGCCAGCAGCGCGCCTTGGGACAGGGGAACTGGAAACACCATATATTTT.

This chain joins TRBV28 and TRBJ1-2; TRBD1 aligns across 7 bases. Germline loops: CDR1 MDHEN, CDR2 SYDVKM. V was clipped by 5 bases and J by 8 bases; unmatched bases: 8. CDR3 length: 13 amino acids. CDR3 sequence: CASSQTGERGYTF. The CDR3 nucleotides read TGTGCCAGCAGTCAAACAGGGGAACGCGGCTACACCTTC.

This clone was seen only once. The gene calls are TRBV19 and TRBJ1-1; D not resolved. V was cut by 6 bases and J by 2 bases, with 10 bases left in between. Germline V lookup: CDR1 LNHDA, CDR2 SQIVND (reference sequence). This CDR3 contains 13 residues. The CDR3 coding sequence is TGTGCCAGTAGCCAACAGCCCAACACTGAAGCTTTCTTT. Translated: CASSQQPNTEAFF.

The CDR3 sequence: CASSQGSYNSPLHF. The CDR3 bases are TGTGCCAGCAGCCAGGGATCTTATAATTCACCCCTCCACTTT. The gene calls are TRBV7-3 and TRBJ1-6; D perhaps matches TRBD1 (5 bases). V lost 5 bases, J lost 4 bases, and 9 bases lay in between. This CDR3 is built from 14 residues. CDR1 and CDR2 (germline): SGHTA, FQGTGA.

The V call is TRBV7-9, the J call TRBJ2-1; 9 nucleotides agree with TRBD1. Germline V gene lookup returns CDR1 SEHNR and CDR2 FQNEAQ (reference sequence). The CDR3 runs to 16 residues. Trimming cost V 1 base and J 7 bases; bases outside gene matches: 8. The CDR3 nucleotides are TGTGCCAGCAGCTTAGACGGGACAGGGATTGTGAATGAGCAGTTCTTC. Amino acid sequence: CASSLDGTGIVNEQFF. The full variable domain, in which reference TRBV7-9 and TRBJ2-1 provide the parts outside the CDR3, is DTGVSQNPRHKITKRGQNVTFRCDPISEHNRLYWYRQTLGQGPEFLTYFQNEAQLEKSRLLSDRFSAERPKGSFSTLEIQRTEQGDSAMYLCASSLDGTGIVNEQFFGPGTRLTVL.

The rearrangement links TRBV6-6 to TRBJ1-6; 9 nucleotides align to TRBD1. The germline V gene has CDR1 MNHNY and CDR2 SVGAGI (reference sequence). The junction had 2 bases not matched to a gene; V was cut back by 4 bases and J by 7 bases. The CDR3 runs to 14 residues. CDR3 loop: CASSSGTGNSPLHF. The CDR3 DNA is TGTGCCAGCAGTTCCGGGACAGGGAATTCACCCCTCCACTTT.

This clone appeared a few times. V usage is TRBV28 and J usage is TRBJ2-2; possible D gene TRBD1, 6 bases. CDR1 MDHEN and CDR2 SYDVKM come from the germline V gene. The V end was cut by 4 bases, the J end by 1 base, with 7 bases between. CDR3 length equals 14 residues. In nucleotides, the CDR3 is TGTGCCAGCAGTTACAGGGTGAACACCGGGGAGCTGTTTTTT. Its translation: CASSYRVNTGELFF.

CDR3 nucleotides: TGTGCCAGCAGCTTGGACGGCAGACTACGCTCTGGGGCCAACGTCCTGACTTTC. It encodes CASSLDGRLRSGANVLTF. The chain joins TRBV5-6 to TRBJ2-6; maybe TRBD2 (5 bases). With 0 bases removed from V and 0 bases from J, the gap between germline ends came to 13 bases. The CDR3 spans 18 residues. The germline V gene encodes CDR1 SGHDT and CDR2 YYEEEE. Based on the CDR3 plus reference TRBV5-6 and TRBJ2-6, the full variable domain is DAGVTQSPTHLIKTRGQQVTLRCSPKSGHDTVSWYQQALGQGPQFIFQYYEEEERQRGNFPDRFSGHQFPNYSSELNVNALLLGDSALYLCASSLDGRLRSGANVLTFGAGSRLTVL.

This chain connects TRBV5-1 to TRBJ2-7; TRBD1 matches at 7 bases. The trim removed 0 bases at V and 2 bases at J, leaving 5 bases unmatched. The CDR3 has 15 amino acids. Germline loops: CDR1 SGHRS, CDR2 YFSETQ. The CDR3 loop reads CASSLALTGPYEQYF. The CDR3 DNA reads as TGCGCCAGCAGCTTGGCCCTGACAGGGCCCTACGAGCAGTACTTC. The full variable domain, completed using reference TRBV5-1 and TRBJ2-7, is KAGVTQTPRYLIKTRGQQVTLSCSPISGHRSVSWYQQTPGQGLQFLFEYFSETQRNKGNFPGRFSGRQFSNSRSEMNVSTLELGDSALYLCASSLALTGPYEQYFGPGTRLTVT.

The chain has TRBV24-1 and TRBJ1-2, with TRBD1 matching over 7 bases. Trimming at V came to 9 bases and at J to 6 bases, leaving 9 bases not matched to a gene. Germline-derived CDR1 and CDR2 are KGHDR and SFDVKD. This CDR3 spans 13 amino acids. CDR3 loop: CATAHPGGHGYTF. The CDR3, as DNA: TGTGCCACCGCGCACCCAGGGGGGCATGGCTACACCTTC.

V usage is TRBV28 and J usage is TRBJ2-2, with 8 bases that match TRBD1. From germline, CDR1 is MDHEN and CDR2 SYDVKM. V was clipped by 8 bases and J by 4 bases; unmatched bases: 6. This CDR3 region has 14 residues. The CDR3: CASRGQGLTGELFF. CDR3 DNA sequence: TGTGCCAGCCGAGGACAGGGCCTCACCGGGGAGCTGTTTTTT.

This sequence joins TRBV19 and TRBJ2-1, with D possibly being TRBD1 (6 bases). CDR1 is LNHDA, CDR2 SQIVND, per germline (reference sequence). The V end lost 4 bases, the J end lost 2 bases, and 12 bases lay between the germline ends. The CDR3 consists of 15 residues. The CDR3 coding sequence is TGTGCCAGTAGTACCTACAGGGTTCCCTACAATGAGCAGTTCTTC. Its translation: CASSTYRVPYNEQFF.

The V call is TRBV13, the J call TRBJ2-1; tentative D call: TRBD2 (6 bases). Trimming removed 4 bases from V and 2 bases from J, with 18 bases in between. This CDR3 comprises 17 residues. Per germline, CDR1 PRHDT and CDR2 FYEKMQ (reference sequence). The CDR3 DNA sequence: TGTGCCAGCAGCTCCAAGACCGGGACTTTTACCTACAATGAGCAGTTCTTC. Residues: CASSSKTGTFTYNEQFF.

CDR3 sequence reads: CASSYLAGAYEQYF. The CDR3 nucleotides read TGTGCCAGCAGCTACCTTGCGGGGGCGTACGAGCAGTACTTC. The J gene is TRBJ2-7, the V gene TRBV5-6, with D tentatively TRBD2 (7 bases). The CDR3 length is 14 residues. Trimming took off 3 bases at V and 4 bases at J, with 14 bases between the two ends. Germline V gene lookup returns CDR1 SGHDT and CDR2 YYEEEE.